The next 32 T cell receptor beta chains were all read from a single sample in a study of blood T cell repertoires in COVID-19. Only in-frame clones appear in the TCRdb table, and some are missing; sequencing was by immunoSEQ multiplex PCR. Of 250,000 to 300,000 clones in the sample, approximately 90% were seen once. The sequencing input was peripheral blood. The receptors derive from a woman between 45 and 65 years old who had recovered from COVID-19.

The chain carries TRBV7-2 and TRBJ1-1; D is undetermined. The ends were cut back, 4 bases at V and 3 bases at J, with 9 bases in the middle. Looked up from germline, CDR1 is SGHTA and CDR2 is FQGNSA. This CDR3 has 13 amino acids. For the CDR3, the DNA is TGTGCCAGCAGCTCCCAGATGGACACTGAAGCTTTCTTT. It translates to CASSSQMDTEAFF. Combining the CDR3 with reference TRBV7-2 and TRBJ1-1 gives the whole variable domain GAGVSQSPSNKVTEKGKDVELRCDPISGHTALYWYRQSLGQGLEFLIYFQGNSAPDKSGLPSDRFSAERTGGSVSTLTIQRTQQEDSAVYLCASSSQMDTEAFFGQGTRLTVV.

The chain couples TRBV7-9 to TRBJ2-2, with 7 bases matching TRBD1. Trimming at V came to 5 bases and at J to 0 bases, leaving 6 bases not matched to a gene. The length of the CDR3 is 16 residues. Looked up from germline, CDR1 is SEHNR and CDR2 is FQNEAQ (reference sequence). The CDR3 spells CASSARTGSNTGELFF. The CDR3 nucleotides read TGTGCCAGCAGCGCGAGGACAGGCTCGAACACCGGGGAGCTGTTTTTT.

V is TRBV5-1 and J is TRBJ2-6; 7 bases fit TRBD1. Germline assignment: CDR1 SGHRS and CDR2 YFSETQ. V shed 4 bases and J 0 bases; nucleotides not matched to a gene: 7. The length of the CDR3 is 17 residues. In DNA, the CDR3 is TGCGCCAGCAGCCACACGACAGGGCTCTCTGGGGCCAACGTCCTGACTTTC. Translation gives CASSHTTGLSGANVLTF.

The CDR3 region is CAISDPGNQPQHF. The CDR3 region has the DNA TGTGCCATCAGTGACCCGGGTAATCAGCCCCAGCATTTT. V gene TRBV10-3 combines with J gene TRBJ1-5; D is uncertain. The germline V and J ends were trimmed by 3 bases and 4 bases, with 7 bases remaining between them. The germline CDR1 and CDR2 sequences are ENHRY and SYGVKD. The CDR3 has 13 amino acids.

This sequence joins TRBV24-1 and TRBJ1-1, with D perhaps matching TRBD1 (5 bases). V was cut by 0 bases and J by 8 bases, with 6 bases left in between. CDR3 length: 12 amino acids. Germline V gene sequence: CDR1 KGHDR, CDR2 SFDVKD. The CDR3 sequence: CATSDLSGEAFF. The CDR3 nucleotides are TGTGCCACCAGTGATTTGTCAGGGGAAGCTTTCTTT.

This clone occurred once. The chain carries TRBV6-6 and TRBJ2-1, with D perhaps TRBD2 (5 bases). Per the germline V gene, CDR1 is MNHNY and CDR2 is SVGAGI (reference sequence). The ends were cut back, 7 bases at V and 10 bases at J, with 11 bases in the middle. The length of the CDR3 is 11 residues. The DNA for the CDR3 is TGTGCCAGCAATACTAGTCCAGAGCAGTTCTTC. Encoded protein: CASNTSPEQFF.

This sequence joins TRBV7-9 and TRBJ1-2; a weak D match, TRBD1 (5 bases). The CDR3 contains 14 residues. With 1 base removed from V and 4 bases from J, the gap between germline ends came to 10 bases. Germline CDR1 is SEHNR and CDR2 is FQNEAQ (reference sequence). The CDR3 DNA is TGTGCCAGCAGCTTAGGGGCAGGGCCCTATGGCTACACCTTC. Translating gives CASSLGAGPYGYTF.

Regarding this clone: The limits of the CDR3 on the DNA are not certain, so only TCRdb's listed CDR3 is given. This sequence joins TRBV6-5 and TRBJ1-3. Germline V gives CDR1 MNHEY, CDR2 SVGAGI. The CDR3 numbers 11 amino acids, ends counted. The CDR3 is CASSSSSTIYF.

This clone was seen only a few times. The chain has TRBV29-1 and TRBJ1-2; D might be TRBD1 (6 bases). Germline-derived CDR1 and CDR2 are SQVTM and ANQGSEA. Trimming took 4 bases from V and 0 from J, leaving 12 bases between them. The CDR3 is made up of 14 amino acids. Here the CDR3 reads CSVVQGAPNYGYTF. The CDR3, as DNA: TGCAGCGTTGTACAGGGAGCCCCTAACTATGGCTACACCTTC.

In DNA, the CDR3 is TGTGCCAGCAGCCCGGGGACAGGGGGCCGGGGCACTGAAGCTTTCTTT. It encodes CASSPGTGGRGTEAFF. This sequence joins TRBV11-2 and TRBJ1-1; TRBD1 aligns across 12 bases. The V gene's germline CDR1 is SGHAT and CDR2 FQNNGV. Trimming removed 5 bases from V and 4 bases from J; junction bases left unmatched: 8. The CDR3 totals 16 residues.

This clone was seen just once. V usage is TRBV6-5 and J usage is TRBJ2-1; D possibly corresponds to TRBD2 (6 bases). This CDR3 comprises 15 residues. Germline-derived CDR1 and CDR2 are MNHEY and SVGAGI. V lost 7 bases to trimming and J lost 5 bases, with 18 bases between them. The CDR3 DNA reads TGTGCCAGCATCCCCGGGACTCGTGCCAACAATGAGCAGTTCTTC. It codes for CASIPGTRANNEQFF.

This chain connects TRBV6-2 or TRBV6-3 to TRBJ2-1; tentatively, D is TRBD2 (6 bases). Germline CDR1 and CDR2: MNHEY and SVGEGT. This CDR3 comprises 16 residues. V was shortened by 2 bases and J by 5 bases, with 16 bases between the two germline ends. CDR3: CASSYRAGMPDNEQFF. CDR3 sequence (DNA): TGTGCCAGCAGTTACAGGGCGGGGATGCCCGACAATGAGCAGTTCTTC.

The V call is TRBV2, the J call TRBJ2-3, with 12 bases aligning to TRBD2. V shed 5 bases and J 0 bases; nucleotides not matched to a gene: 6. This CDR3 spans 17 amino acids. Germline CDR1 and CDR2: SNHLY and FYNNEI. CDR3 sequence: CASSSLAGGPSTDTQYF. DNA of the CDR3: TGTGCCAGCAGTTCGCTAGCGGGGGGGCCTAGCACAGATACGCAGTATTTT. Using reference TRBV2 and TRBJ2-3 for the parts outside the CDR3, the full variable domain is EPEVTQTPSHQVTQMGQEVILRCVPISNHLYFYWYRQILGQKVEFLVSFYNNEISEKSEIFDDQFSVERPDGSNFTLKIRSTKLEDSAMYFCASSSLAGGPSTDTQYFGPGTRLTVL.

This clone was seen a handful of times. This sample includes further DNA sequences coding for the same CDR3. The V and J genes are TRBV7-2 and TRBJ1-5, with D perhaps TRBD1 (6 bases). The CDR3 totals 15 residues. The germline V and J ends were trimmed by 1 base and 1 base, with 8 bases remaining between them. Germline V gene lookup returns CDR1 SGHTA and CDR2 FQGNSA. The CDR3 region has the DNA TGTGCCAGCAGCTTAGGCCAGGGGAGCAATCAGCCCCAGCATTTT. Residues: CASSLGQGSNQPQHF.

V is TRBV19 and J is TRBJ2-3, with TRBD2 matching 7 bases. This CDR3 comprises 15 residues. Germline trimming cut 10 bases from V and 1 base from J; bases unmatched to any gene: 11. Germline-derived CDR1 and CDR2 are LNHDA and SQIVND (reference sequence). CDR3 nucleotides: TGTGCCACCAGTCCGGGGAGGGCCGGCACAGATACGCAGTATTTT. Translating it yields CATSPGRAGTDTQYF.

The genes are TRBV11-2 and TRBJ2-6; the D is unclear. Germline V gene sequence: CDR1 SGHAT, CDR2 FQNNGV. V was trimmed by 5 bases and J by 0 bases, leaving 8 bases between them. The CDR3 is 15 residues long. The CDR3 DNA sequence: TGTGCCAGCAGCCTTCAGGTCTCTGGGGCCAACGTCCTGACTTTC. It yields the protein CASSLQVSGANVLTF.

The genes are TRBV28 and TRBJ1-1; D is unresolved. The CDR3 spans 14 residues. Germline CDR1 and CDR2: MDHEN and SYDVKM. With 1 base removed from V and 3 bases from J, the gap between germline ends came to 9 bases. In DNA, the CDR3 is TGTGCCAGCAGTTTATCGTTCCGGGACACTGAAGCTTTCTTT. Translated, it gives CASSLSFRDTEAFF.

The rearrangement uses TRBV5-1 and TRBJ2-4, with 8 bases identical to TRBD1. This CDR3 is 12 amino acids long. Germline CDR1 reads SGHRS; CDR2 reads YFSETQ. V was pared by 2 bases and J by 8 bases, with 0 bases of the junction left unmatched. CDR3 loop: CASSLQGDIQYF. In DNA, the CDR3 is TGCGCCAGCAGCTTACAGGGGGACATTCAGTACTTC.

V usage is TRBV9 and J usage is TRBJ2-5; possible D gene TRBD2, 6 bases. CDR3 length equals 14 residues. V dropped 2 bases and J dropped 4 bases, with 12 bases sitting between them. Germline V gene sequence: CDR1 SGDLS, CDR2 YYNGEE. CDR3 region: CASSVGRKTETQYF. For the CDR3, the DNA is TGTGCCAGCAGCGTGGGGAGGAAAACAGAGACCCAGTACTTC.

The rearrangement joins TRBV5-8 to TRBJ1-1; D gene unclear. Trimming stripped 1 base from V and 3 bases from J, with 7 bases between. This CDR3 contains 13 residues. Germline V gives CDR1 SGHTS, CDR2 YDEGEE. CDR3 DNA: TGTGCCAGCAGCTTGATTGAGTACACTGAAGCTTTCTTT. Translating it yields CASSLIEYTEAFF.

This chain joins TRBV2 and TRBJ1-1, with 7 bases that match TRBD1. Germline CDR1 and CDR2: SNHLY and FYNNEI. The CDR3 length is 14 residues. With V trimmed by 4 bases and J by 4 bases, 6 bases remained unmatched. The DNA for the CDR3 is TGTGCCAGCAGTGTCTACAGGGGTACCACTGAAGCTTTCTTT. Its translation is CASSVYRGTTEAFF.

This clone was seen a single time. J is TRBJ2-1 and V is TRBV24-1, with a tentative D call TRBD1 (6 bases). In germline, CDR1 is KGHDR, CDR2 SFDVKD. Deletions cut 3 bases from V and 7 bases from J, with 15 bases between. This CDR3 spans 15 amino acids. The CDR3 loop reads CATSDPGRGKNEQFF. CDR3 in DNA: TGTGCCACCAGTGATCCCGGTAGGGGGAAGAATGAGCAGTTCTTC.

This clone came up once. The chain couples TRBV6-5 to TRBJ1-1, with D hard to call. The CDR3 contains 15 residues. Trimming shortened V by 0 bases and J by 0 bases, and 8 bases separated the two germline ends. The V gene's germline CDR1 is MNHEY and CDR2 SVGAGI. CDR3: CASSYSVSLNTEAFF. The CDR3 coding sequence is TGTGCCAGCAGTTACTCGGTCAGTTTGAACACTGAAGCTTTCTTT.

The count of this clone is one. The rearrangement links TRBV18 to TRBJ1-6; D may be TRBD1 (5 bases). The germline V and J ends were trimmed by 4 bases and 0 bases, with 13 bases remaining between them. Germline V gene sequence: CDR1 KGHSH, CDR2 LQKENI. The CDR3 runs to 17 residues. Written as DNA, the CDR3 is TGTGCCAGCTCACAAAACAGGATGAGCTCCTATAATTCACCCCTCCACTTT. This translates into CASSQNRMSSYNSPLHF.

CDR3 coding DNA: TGTGCCAGCAGCCTGGGCCCCTTCAATGAGCAGTTCTTC. Translated, it gives CASSLGPFNEQFF. The rearrangement joins TRBV9 to TRBJ2-1; D call uncertain. Deletions cut 4 bases from V and 6 bases from J, with 11 bases between. CDR1 is SGDLS and CDR2 is YYNGEE in the germline V gene. There are 13 residues in the CDR3.

Here the CDR3 DNA reads TGCGCCAGCAGCCCGGGACTAGCGCGCACAGATACGCAGTATTTT. This sequence encodes CASSPGLARTDTQYF. The V gene is TRBV4-1, the J gene TRBJ2-3, with 10 positions matching TRBD2. Germline CDR1 reads MGHRA; CDR2 reads YSYEKL. The CDR3 loop spans 15 amino acids. V trimming: 4 bases; J trimming: 1 base; junction bases outside the gene matches: 2.

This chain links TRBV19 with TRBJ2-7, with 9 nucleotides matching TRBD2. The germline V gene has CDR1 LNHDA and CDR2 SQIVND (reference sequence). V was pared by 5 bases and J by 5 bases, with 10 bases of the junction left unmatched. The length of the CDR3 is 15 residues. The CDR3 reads CASSSAAGGYNEQYF. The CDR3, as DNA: TGTGCCAGTAGTTCAGCAGCGGGAGGCTATAACGAGCAGTACTTC.

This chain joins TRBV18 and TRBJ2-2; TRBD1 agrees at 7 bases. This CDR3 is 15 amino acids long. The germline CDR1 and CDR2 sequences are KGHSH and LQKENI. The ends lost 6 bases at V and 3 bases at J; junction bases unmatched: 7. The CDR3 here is CASSLFQGDTGELFF. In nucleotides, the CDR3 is TGTGCCAGCTCCCTGTTCCAGGGGGACACCGGGGAGCTGTTTTTT.

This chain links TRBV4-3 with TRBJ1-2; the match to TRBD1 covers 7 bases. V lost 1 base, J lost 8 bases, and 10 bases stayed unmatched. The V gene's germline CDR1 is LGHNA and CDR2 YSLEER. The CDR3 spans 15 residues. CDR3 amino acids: CASSQGPTGLGGYTF. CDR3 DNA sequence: TGCGCCAGCAGCCAAGGACCGACAGGGCTCGGGGGCTACACCTTC.

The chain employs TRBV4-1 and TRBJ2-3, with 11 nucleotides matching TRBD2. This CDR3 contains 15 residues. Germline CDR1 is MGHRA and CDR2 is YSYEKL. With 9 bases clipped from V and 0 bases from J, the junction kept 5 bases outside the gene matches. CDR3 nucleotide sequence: TGCGCCAGTAGACTAGCGGGGCTGAGCACAGATACGCAGTATTTT. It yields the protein CASRLAGLSTDTQYF.

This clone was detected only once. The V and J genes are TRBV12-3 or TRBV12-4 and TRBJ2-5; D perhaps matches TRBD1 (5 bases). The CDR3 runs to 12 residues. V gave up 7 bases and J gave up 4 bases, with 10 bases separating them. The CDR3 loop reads CASTGAGETQYF. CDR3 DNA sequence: TGTGCCAGCACTGGGGCAGGAGAGACCCAGTACTTC.

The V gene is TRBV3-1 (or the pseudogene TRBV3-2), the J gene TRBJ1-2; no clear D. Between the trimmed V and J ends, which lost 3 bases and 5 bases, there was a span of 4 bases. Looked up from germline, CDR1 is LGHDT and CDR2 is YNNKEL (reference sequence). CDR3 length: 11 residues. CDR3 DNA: TGTGCCAGCAGCCACGGTTATGGCTACACCTTC. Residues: CASSHGYGYTF.